The 14 T cell receptor beta chains reported below all come from one sample, sequenced in a study of tumor-infiltrating lymphocytes in localized non-small cell lung cancer. The data were produced by immunoSEQ multiplex PCR, yet TCRdb's version contains in-frame clones alone and is incomplete. The sample carries roughly 11,000 clones, 84% recorded once. Sequencing was performed on lung tumor tissue. Receptors were obtained from a human donor with non-small cell lung cancer.

The V and J genes are TRBV10-3 and TRBJ1-3, with D uncertain. The CDR3 runs 13 residues. CDR1 and CDR2 (germline): ENHRY, SYGVKD. V was trimmed by 3 bases and J by 0 bases, leaving 3 bases between them. CDR3 in DNA: TGTGCCATCAGTGACACCTCTGGAAACACCATATATTTT. Encoded protein: CAISDTSGNTIYF.

The chain links TRBV6-5 to TRBJ1-2; 9 nucleotides agree with TRBD1. The ends lost 6 bases at V and 8 bases at J; junction bases unmatched: 7. Looked up from germline, CDR1 is MNHEY and CDR2 is SVGAGI. The CDR3 covers 13 residues. The CDR3 DNA sequence: TGTGCCAGCAGCTTACAGGGGGCGAAAGGCTACACCTTC. Its translation: CASSLQGAKGYTF.

CDR3 residues: CASSFDNRNEQFF. In DNA form, the CDR3 reads TGTGCCAGCAGTTTCGACAACCGCAATGAGCAGTTCTTC. The chain links TRBV27 to TRBJ2-1; D remains ambiguous. This CDR3 region has 13 residues. V lost 3 bases, J lost 6 bases, and 9 bases lay in between. The germline CDR1 and CDR2 sequences are MNHEY and SMNVEV (reference sequence).

This chain joins TRBV6-6 and TRBJ2-5, with D unresolved. The germline V and J ends were trimmed by 5 bases and 4 bases, with 5 bases remaining between them. This CDR3 has 11 amino acids. The germline CDR1 and CDR2 sequences are MNHNY and SVGAGI (reference sequence). The CDR3 region has the DNA TGTGCCAGCAGTCCCCGAGAGACCCAGTACTTC. Protein sequence: CASSPRETQYF.

The chain is built from TRBV7-9 and TRBJ1-5; a weak D match, TRBD1 (5 bases). CDR1 and CDR2 from the germline V gene are SEHNR and FQNEAQ (reference sequence). The CDR3 totals 13 residues. V was clipped by 8 bases and J by 6 bases, with 14 bases between them. As DNA, the CDR3 is TGTGCCAGCGCCCAGTCCGGGGGTCAGCCCCAGCATTTT. This codes for CASAQSGGQPQHF.

This clone was detected a few times. V and J are TRBV27 and TRBJ2-7; the D is unclear. V lost 2 bases to trimming and J lost 5 bases, with 13 bases between them. CDR3 length: 14 residues. CDR1 and CDR2 (germline): MNHEY, SMNVEV (reference sequence). The CDR3 region is CASSLRPRSNEQYF. The CDR3 coding sequence is TGTGCCAGCAGTTTAAGACCCCGGAGTAACGAGCAGTACTTC.

The chain has TRBV19 and TRBJ1-6, with 7 bases fitting TRBD1. The CDR3 is 15 residues long. Germline CDR1 reads LNHDA; CDR2 reads SQIVND (reference sequence). V gave up 9 bases and J gave up 3 bases; unmatched junction bases: 8. CDR3 nucleotides: TGTGCCAGCAGGTGGCGGGACAGCTATAATTCACCCCTCCACTTT. It translates to CASRWRDSYNSPLHF.

This clone has more than one count but fewer than ten. The CDR3 sequence: CASSSPLAGTQYF. CDR3 nucleotide sequence: TGTGCCAGCAGCTCGCCTCTAGCGGGCACGCAGTATTTT. V and J are TRBV7-9 and TRBJ2-3; 8 bases align to TRBD2. CDR1 and CDR2 (germline): SEHNR, FQNEAQ (reference sequence). The CDR3 sequence is 13 residues long. The ends lost 4 bases at V and 9 bases at J; junction bases unmatched: 6.

The rearrangement joins TRBV7-9 to TRBJ1-2, with a weak D call TRBD1 (5 bases). The CDR3 is 13 residues long. The V and J ends lost 11 bases and 4 bases respectively, with 17 bases between them. The germline V gene encodes CDR1 SEHNR and CDR2 FQNEAQ (reference sequence). CDR3 residues: CAGRDGAGYGYTF. For the CDR3, the DNA is TGTGCCGGACGGGACGGGGCTGGCTATGGCTACACCTTC.

This chain connects TRBV18 to TRBJ1-1; D remains unclear. V was trimmed by 1 base and J by 1 base, leaving 10 bases between them. Per the germline V gene, CDR1 is KGHSH and CDR2 is LQKENI. This CDR3 is 15 amino acids long. This chain's CDR3 is CASSPLESPNTEAFF. In DNA, the CDR3 is TGTGCCAGCTCACCACTGGAAAGCCCGAACACTGAAGCTTTCTTT.

This sequence joins TRBV5-1 and TRBJ2-3, with D possibly being TRBD1 (6 bases). Germline-derived CDR1 and CDR2 are SGHRS and YFSETQ. Trimming left V 1 base short and J 1 base short, with 13 bases between. The CDR3 runs 16 residues. The CDR3 bases are TGCGCCAGCAGCTTGCAGGCTGAGGGGGGCACAGATACGCAGTATTTT. The encoded protein is CASSLQAEGGTDTQYF.

This chain links TRBV2 with TRBJ2-7, with D maybe TRBD2 (5 bases). The CDR3 spans 12 residues. Germline V gene data show CDR1 as SNHLY and CDR2 as FYNNEI. V dropped 7 bases and J dropped 5 bases, with 12 bases sitting between them. CDR3 loop: CASTGLADEQYF. CDR3 bases: TGTGCCAGCACCGGGCTAGCAGACGAGCAGTACTTC.

This chain connects TRBV29-1 to TRBJ2-1; TRBD1 might be the D (5 bases). V was trimmed by 3 bases and J by 1 base, leaving 10 bases between them. CDR3 length equals 14 residues. CDR1 SQVTM and CDR2 ANQGSEA come from the germline V gene. CDR3 DNA: TGCAGCGTTGACGGATACAGGTCCTACAATGAGCAGTTCTTC. This translates into CSVDGYRSYNEQFF.

The CDR3 bases are TGCGCCAGCAGCCTCAACATCCTTAGCACAGATACGCAGTATTTT. Encoded protein: CASSLNILSTDTQYF. The chain recombines TRBV4-1 with TRBJ2-3, with D unresolved. The length of the CDR3 is 15 residues. CDR1 is MGHRA, CDR2 YSYEKL, per germline. Trimming left V 4 bases short and J 0 bases short, with 11 bases between.